Each of the 9 T cell receptor beta chains below was sequenced from the same sample in a study of blood T cell repertoires in COVID-19. The protocol was immunoSEQ multiplex PCR, while the TCRdb copy is restricted to in-frame clones and leaves out a portion. The sample gives some 180,000 clones, roughly 78% of which show up once; approximately 3% is in the top ten. Sequenced material: peripheral blood. These receptors all come from a woman older than 75 with active or convalescent COVID-19.

This clone appeared a single time. This chain links TRBV18 with TRBJ1-2; 9 bases match TRBD1. CDR1 and CDR2 from the germline V gene are KGHSH and LQKENI. The CDR3 covers 16 residues. The junction had 9 bases not matched to a gene; V was cut back by 3 bases and J by 4 bases. CDR3 in DNA: TGTGCCAGCTCACCTCGAACAGGGGGCGAAACCTATGGCTACACCTTC. Translating gives CASSPRTGGETYGYTF. Complete variable domain (other parts from reference TRBV18 and TRBJ1-2): NAGVMQNPRHLVRRRGQEARLRCSPMKGHSHVYWYRQLPEEGLKFMVYLQKENIIDESGMPKERFSAEFPKEGPSILRIQQVVRGDSAAYFCASSPRTGGETYGYTFGSGTRLTVV.

The chain couples TRBV21-1 to TRBJ1-5. TRBV21-1 is described as a pseudogene. The CDR3 has 12 residues. CDR3 nucleotides: TGTGCCAGCAGCAGAGACGGGCAGCCCCAGCATTTT. It codes for CASSRDGQPQHF.

This clone turned up a few times. V gene TRBV27 combines with J gene TRBJ2-5; D perhaps matches TRBD1 (7 bases). The V gene's germline CDR1 is MNHEY and CDR2 SMNVEV (reference sequence). Trimming left V 6 bases short and J 5 bases short, with 19 bases between. The length of the CDR3 is 15 residues. The CDR3 spells CASRKNRGGRETQYF. CDR3 bases: TGTGCCAGCAGGAAAAACAGGGGAGGACGGGAGACCCAGTACTTC.

The table lists this clone with a few counts. V is TRBV2 and J is TRBJ1-5; 7 bases map to TRBD1. In germline, CDR1 is SNHLY, CDR2 FYNNEI. The CDR3 covers 13 residues. The J segment lost 2 bases and the V segment lost 7 bases, leaving 2 bases of the junction unmatched. CDR3 DNA sequence: TGTGCCAGCAATGACAGGGGCAATCAGCCCCAGCATTTT. Its translation: CASNDRGNQPQHF.

This clone is a singleton in its sample. The chain combines TRBV6-1 with TRBJ2-7; D remains unclear. This CDR3 is built from 15 residues. CDR1 is MNHNS and CDR2 is SASEGT in the germline V gene. The ends were cut back, 2 bases at V and 2 bases at J, with 13 bases in the middle. The CDR3, as DNA: TGTGCCAGCAGTGAACAGTCAGCGAACACCTACGAGCAGTACTTC. It translates to CASSEQSANTYEQYF.

This clone was detected once. V gene TRBV27 combines with J gene TRBJ2-7; tentatively, D is TRBD2 (5 bases). CDR1 and CDR2 (germline): MNHEY, SMNVEV (reference sequence). The V gene lost 5 bases and the J gene lost 6 bases, with 14 bases spanning the gap. This CDR3 is built from 13 residues. The CDR3 region has the DNA TGTGCCAGCAGTGGACTTGAACGGGGCGAGCAGTACTTC. This gives the protein CASSGLERGEQYF.

The chain carries TRBV5-1 and TRBJ1-2; TRBD1 agrees at 7 bases. Germline V gives CDR1 SGHRS, CDR2 YFSETQ. The trim removed 4 bases at V and 5 bases at J, leaving 5 bases unmatched. The CDR3 is made up of 13 amino acids. The CDR3 sequence is CASSQGQRYGYTF. In DNA, the CDR3 is TGCGCCAGCAGCCAGGGACAGCGTTATGGCTACACCTTC.

CDR3 protein: CAINTGTGNTGELFF. The CDR3 DNA is TGTGCCATCAATACTGGGACAGGGAACACCGGGGAGCTGTTTTTT. The chain combines TRBV10-3 with TRBJ2-2, with TRBD1 matching 8 bases. V gave up 7 bases and J gave up 1 base; unmatched junction bases: 5. CDR1 is ENHRY, CDR2 SYGVKD, per germline. This CDR3 has 15 residues.

The chain links TRBV11-2 to TRBJ2-5, with 10 bases lining up with TRBD1. The CDR3 totals 15 residues. The V gene's germline CDR1 is SGHAT and CDR2 FQNNGV. V dropped 5 bases and J dropped 4; count of bases not matched to a gene: 7. CDR3 residues: CASSARQGAGETQYF. In nucleotides, the CDR3 is TGTGCCAGCAGCGCCAGACAGGGGGCGGGAGAGACCCAGTACTTC.